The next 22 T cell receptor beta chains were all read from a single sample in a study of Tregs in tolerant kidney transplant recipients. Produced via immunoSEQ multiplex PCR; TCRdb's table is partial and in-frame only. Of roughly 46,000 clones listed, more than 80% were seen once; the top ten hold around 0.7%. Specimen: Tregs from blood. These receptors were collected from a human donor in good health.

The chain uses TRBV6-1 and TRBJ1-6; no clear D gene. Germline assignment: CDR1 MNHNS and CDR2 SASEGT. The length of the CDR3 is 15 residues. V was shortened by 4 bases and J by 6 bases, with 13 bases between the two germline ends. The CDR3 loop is CASSVFIFGNSPLHF. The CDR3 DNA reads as TGTGCCAGCAGTGTGTTCATCTTTGGTAATTCACCCCTCCACTTT.

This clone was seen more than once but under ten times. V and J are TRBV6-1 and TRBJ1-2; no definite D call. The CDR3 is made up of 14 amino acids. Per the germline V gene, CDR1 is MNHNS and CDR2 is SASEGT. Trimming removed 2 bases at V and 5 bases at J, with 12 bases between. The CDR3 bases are TGTGCCAGCAGTGAAATATACACCTTGTATGGCTACACCTTC. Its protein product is CASSEIYTLYGYTF.

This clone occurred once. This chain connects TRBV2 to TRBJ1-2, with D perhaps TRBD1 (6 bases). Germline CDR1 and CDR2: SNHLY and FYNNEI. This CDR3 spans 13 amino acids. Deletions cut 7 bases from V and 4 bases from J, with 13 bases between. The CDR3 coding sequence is TGTGCCAGCACCGTGGACAGATTCTATGGCTACACCTTC. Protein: CASTVDRFYGYTF.

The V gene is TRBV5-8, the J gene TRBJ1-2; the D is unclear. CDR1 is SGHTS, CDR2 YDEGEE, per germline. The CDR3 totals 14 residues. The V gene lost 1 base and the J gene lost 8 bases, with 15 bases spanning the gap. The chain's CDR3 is CASSLLRPGGGYTF. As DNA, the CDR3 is TGTGCCAGCAGCTTGCTTCGTCCCGGCGGAGGCTACACCTTC. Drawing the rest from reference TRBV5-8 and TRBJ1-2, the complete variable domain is EAGVTQSPTHLIKTRGQQATLRCSPISGHTSVYWYQQALGLGLQFLLWYDEGEERNRGNFPPRFSGRQFPNYSSELNVNALELEDSALYLCASSLLRPGGGYTFGSGTRLTVV.

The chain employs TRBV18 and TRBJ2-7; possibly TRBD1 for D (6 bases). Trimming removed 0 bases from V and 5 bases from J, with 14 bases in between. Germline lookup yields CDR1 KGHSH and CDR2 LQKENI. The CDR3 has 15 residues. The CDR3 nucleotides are TGTGCCAGCTCACCACCGCTACAGGGAAAGGACGAGCAGTACTTC. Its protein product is CASSPPLQGKDEQYF. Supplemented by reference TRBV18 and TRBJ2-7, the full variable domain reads NAGVMQNPRHLVRRRGQEARLRCSPMKGHSHVYWYRQLPEEGLKFMVYLQKENIIDESGMPKERFSAEFPKEGPSILRIQQVVRGDSAAYFCASSPPLQGKDEQYFGPGTRLTVT.

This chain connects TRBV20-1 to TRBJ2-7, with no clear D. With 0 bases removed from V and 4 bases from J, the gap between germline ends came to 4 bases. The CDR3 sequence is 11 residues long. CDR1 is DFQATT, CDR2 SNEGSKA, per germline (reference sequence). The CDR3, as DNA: TGCAGTGCTAGAGACCTATACGAGCAGTACTTC. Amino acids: CSARDLYEQYF.

CDR3 amino acids: CASSLGQPGNTIYF. CDR3 DNA: TGCGCCAGCAGCCTGGGACAGCCCGGAAACACCATATATTTT. The rearrangement joins TRBV4-1 to TRBJ1-3; TRBD1 aligns across 7 bases. This CDR3 spans 14 amino acids. With 4 bases clipped from V and 4 bases from J, the junction kept 4 bases outside the gene matches. Germline values: CDR1 MGHRA, CDR2 YSYEKL.

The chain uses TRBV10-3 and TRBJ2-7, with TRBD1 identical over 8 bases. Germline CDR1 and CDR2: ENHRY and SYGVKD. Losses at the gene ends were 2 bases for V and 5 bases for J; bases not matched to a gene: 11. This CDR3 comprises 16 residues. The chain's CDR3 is CAISEPQRTGRDEQYF. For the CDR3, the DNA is TGTGCCATCAGTGAGCCCCAGCGGACAGGGCGGGACGAGCAGTACTTC.

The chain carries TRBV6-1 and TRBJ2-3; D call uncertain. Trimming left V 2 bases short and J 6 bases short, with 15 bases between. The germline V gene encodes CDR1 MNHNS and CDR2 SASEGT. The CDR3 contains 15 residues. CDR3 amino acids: CASSERALPADTQYF. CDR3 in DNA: TGTGCCAGCAGTGAAAGGGCTCTCCCGGCGGATACGCAGTATTTT.

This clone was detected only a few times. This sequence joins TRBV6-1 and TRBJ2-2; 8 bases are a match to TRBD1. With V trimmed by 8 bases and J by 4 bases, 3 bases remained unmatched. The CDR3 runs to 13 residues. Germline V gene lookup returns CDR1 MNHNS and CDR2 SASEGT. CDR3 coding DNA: TGTGCCAGCCAGGGGGCGAGCACCGGGGAGCTGTTTTTT. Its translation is CASQGASTGELFF.

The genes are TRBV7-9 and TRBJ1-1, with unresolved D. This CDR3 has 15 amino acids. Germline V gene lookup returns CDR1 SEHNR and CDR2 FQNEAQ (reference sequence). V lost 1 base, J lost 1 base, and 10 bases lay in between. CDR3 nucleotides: TGTGCCAGCAGCTTAGGGCTGGGGTGGAACACTGAAGCTTTCTTT. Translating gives CASSLGLGWNTEAFF.

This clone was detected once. The CDR3 region is CASSFFRDSSRFF. CDR3 nucleotide sequence: TGTGCCAGCAGCTTCTTCCGGGACAGCTCGCGCTTCTTC. V and J are TRBV11-2 and TRBJ2-1; 7 bases match TRBD1. CDR3 size: 13 residues. Trimming removed 3 bases from V and 16 bases from J; junction bases left unmatched: 12. CDR1 is SGHAT, CDR2 FQNNGV, per germline.

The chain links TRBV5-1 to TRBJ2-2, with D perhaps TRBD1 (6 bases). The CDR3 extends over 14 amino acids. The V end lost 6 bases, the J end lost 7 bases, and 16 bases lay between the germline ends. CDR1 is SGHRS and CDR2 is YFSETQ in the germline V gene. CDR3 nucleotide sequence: TGCGCCAGCACTGATTGGGACACTTTCGGGGAGCTGTTTTTT. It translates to CASTDWDTFGELFF.

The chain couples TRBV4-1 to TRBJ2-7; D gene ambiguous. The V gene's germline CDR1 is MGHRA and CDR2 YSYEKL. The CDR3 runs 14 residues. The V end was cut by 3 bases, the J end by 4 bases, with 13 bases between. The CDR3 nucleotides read TGCGCCAGCAGCCATGTCGGGTGGGGTTACGAGCAGTACTTC. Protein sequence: CASSHVGWGYEQYF.

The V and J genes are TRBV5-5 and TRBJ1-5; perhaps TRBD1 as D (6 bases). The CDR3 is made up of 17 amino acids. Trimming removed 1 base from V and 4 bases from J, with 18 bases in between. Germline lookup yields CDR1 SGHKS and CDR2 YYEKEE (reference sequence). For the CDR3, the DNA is TGTGCCAGCAGCTTGAGGTCAGGGGAATATGGTAATCAGCCCCAGCATTTT. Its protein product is CASSLRSGEYGNQPQHF. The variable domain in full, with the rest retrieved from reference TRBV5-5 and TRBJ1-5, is DAGVTQSPTHLIKTRGQQVTLRCSPISGHKSVSWYQQVLGQGPQFIFQYYEKEERGRGNFPDRFSARQFPNYSSELNVNALLLGDSALYLCASSLRSGEYGNQPQHFGDGTRLSIL.

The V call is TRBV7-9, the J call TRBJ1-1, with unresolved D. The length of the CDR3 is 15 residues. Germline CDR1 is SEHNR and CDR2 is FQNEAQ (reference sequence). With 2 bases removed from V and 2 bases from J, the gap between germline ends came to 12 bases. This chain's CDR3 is CASSLFAPRNTEAFF. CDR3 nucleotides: TGTGCCAGCAGCTTATTTGCTCCGAGAAACACTGAAGCTTTCTTT.

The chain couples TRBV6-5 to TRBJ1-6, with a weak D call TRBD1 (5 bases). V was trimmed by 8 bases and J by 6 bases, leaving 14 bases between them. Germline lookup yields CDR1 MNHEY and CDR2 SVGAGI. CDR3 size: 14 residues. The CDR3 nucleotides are TGTGCCAGCTCCCTCCGGGACGGTAATTCACCCCTCCACTTT. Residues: CASSLRDGNSPLHF.

CDR3 amino acids: CASSRLRVDYTEAFF. In nucleotides, the CDR3 is TGTGCCAGCAGCCGTCTGCGGGTGGATTACACTGAAGCTTTCTTT. The chain couples TRBV11-2 to TRBJ1-1, with D unclear. Per germline, CDR1 SGHAT and CDR2 FQNNGV. CDR3 length: 15 residues. Trimming took 5 bases from V and 3 from J, leaving 16 bases between them.

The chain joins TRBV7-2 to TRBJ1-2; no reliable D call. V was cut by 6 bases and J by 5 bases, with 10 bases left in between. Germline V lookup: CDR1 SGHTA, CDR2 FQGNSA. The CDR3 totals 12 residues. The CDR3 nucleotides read TGTGCCAGCAGTCTGGACGCGTATGGCTACACCTTC. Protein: CASSLDAYGYTF.

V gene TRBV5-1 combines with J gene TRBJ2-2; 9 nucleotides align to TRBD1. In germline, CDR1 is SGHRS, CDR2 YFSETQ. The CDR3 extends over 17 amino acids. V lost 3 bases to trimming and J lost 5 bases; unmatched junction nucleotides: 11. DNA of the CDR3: TGCGCCAGCAGCTCTCAGCCGGGACAGGGTTCTACCGGGGAGCTGTTTTTT. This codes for CASSSQPGQGSTGELFF.

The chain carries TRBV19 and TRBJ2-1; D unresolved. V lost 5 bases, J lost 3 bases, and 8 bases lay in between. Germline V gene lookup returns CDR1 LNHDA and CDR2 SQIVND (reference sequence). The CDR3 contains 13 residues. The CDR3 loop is CASSLGHYNEQFF. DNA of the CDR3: TGTGCCAGTAGTTTGGGTCACTACAATGAGCAGTTCTTC. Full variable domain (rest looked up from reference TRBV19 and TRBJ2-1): DGGITQSPKYLFRKEGQNVTLSCEQNLNHDAMYWYRQDPGQGLRLIYYSQIVNDFQKGDIAEGYSVSREKKESFPLTVTSAQKNPTAFYLCASSLGHYNEQFFGPGTRLTVL.

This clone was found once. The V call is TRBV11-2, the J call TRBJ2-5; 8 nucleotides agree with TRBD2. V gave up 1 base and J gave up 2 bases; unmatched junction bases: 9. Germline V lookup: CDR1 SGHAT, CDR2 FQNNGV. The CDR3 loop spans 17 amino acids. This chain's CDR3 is CASSLVRVAGWQETQYF. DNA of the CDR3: TGTGCCAGCAGCTTAGTTCGGGTAGCGGGGTGGCAAGAGACCCAGTACTTC.